This TCR beta chain was recorded in a study of T cell responses to AZD1222 COVID-19 vaccine. This clone was detected only a few times. Its specificity is not known. The data were produced by immunoSEQ multiplex PCR, yet TCRdb's version contains in-frame clones alone and is incomplete. The sample lists some 150,000 clones, around 86% occurring once. This CDR3 is built from 16 residues. The ends were cut back, 4 bases at V and 1 base at J, with 15 bases in the middle. Germline CDR1 is SGHRS and CDR2 is YFSETQ. Overall study results and limits: Increased Spike-specific TCR breadth and depth were observed after two AZD1222 doses.

Sequencing was performed on peripheral blood, taken on day 0 of MenACWY control vaccination. The TCR originated in an adult in good health. J is TRBJ2-1 and V is TRBV5-1; the D gene is possibly TRBD1 (6 bases). Here the CDR3 reads CASSPPGQGSYNEQFF. CDR3 in DNA: TGCGCCAGCAGCCCGCCGGGACAAGGGTCCTACAATGAGCAGTTCTTC.